A single sample gave rise to the 30 T cell receptor beta chains below, sequenced in a study of T cells in Graves' hyperthyroidism and ophthalmopathy. The source material, RNA transcripts, was used to amplify TCR beta CDR3 regions. HTBI primers drove first-round RT-PCR of the TCR CDR3. TCRdb reanalysed the multiplex PCR reads using MiXCR and keeps one entry per CDR3 protein. The sample shows about 640,000 distinct CDR3 sequences, 13% to 15% of them seen only once. Sequenced input: blood. The source is a woman aged 45-59 years with Graves' ophthalmopathy.

The V gene is TRBV3-1, the J gene TRBJ2-1; 10 nucleotides line up with TRBD1. V trimming: 1 base; J trimming: 4 bases; junction bases outside the gene matches: 13. This CDR3 comprises 19 residues. Germline loops: CDR1 LGHDT, CDR2 YNNKEL (reference sequence). CDR3 loop: CASSQGQGAGGYGYNEQFF. CDR3 DNA sequence: TGTGCCAGCAGCCAAGGACAGGGGGCAGGGGGGTACGGATACAATGAGCAGTTCTTC.

V gene TRBV20-1 combines with J gene TRBJ1-1; the D gene is possibly TRBD1 (6 bases). With 6 bases removed from V and 0 bases from J, the gap between germline ends came to 11 bases. The CDR3 runs to 13 residues. CDR1 and CDR2 from the germline V gene are DFQATT and SNEGSKA (reference sequence). DNA of the CDR3: TGCAGTGCGCCGGGACAAGTGAACACTGAAGCTTTCTTT. The encoded protein is CSAPGQVNTEAFF.

This clonotype has a handful of counts. The CDR3 loop reads CASGLVAEDEKLFF. CDR3 bases: TGTGCTAGTGGTTTGGTAGCTGAGGATGAAAAACTGTTTTTT. V and J are TRBV12-5 and TRBJ1-4, with D unclear. The CDR3 extends over 14 amino acids. Trimming took off 0 bases at V and 6 bases at J, with 8 bases between the two ends. Per germline, CDR1 LGHNT and CDR2 FRNRAP. Complete variable domain (other parts from reference TRBV12-5 and TRBJ1-4): DARVTQTPRHKVTEMGQEVTMRCQPILGHNTVFWYRQTMMQGLELLAYFRNRAPLDDSGMPKDRFSAEMPDATLATLKIQPSEPRDSAVYFCASGLVAEDEKLFFGSGTQLSVL.

This clonotype appeared many times. This sequence joins TRBV14 and TRBJ2-1; D not resolved. V was cut by 0 bases and J by 9 bases, with 6 bases left in between. CDR1 is SGHDN, CDR2 FVKESK, per germline. The CDR3 totals 12 residues. DNA for the CDR3: TGTGCCAGCAGCCAAGATCGTAGTGAGCAGTTCTTC. This encodes CASSQDRSEQFF.

The table lists this clonotype with many counts. The V and J genes are TRBV10-3 and TRBJ2-7, with 11 positions matching TRBD2. Germline trimming cut 2 bases from V and 6 bases from J; bases unmatched to any gene: 9. Germline CDR1 reads ENHRY; CDR2 reads SYGVKD. The CDR3 is made up of 16 amino acids. CDR3 in amino acids: CAISEGSGRASGEQYF. Written as DNA, the CDR3 is TGTGCCATCAGTGAGGGTAGCGGGAGGGCCAGTGGCGAGCAGTACTTC.

Only a few counts were recorded for this clonotype. The V call is TRBV9, the J call TRBJ1-1, with D hard to call. The V and J ends lost 0 bases and 5 bases respectively, with 14 bases between them. Germline V gives CDR1 SGDLS, CDR2 YYNGEE. CDR3 size: 15 residues. The CDR3: CASSVAGLGKTEAFF. The CDR3 bases are TGTGCCAGCAGCGTAGCCGGACTGGGGAAGACTGAAGCTTTCTTT.

This clonotype was observed many times. V and J are TRBV7-9 and TRBJ2-1; D gene ambiguous. The V end lost 0 bases, the J end lost 4 bases, and 13 bases lay between the germline ends. The CDR3 totals 16 residues. Germline loops: CDR1 SEHNR, CDR2 FQNEAQ (reference sequence). CDR3 protein: CASSLAIVQEYNEQFF. The CDR3 DNA is TGTGCCAGCAGCTTAGCGATAGTCCAGGAGTACAATGAGCAGTTCTTC.

The V and J genes are TRBV10-3 and TRBJ1-2; D is undetermined. This CDR3 contains 12 residues. Germline CDR1 reads ENHRY; CDR2 reads SYGVKD. The ends were cut back, 6 bases at V and 3 bases at J, with 8 bases in the middle. The CDR3 sequence is CAIRRADYGYTF. The CDR3 DNA reads as TGTGCCATCAGGCGGGCCGACTATGGCTACACCTTC.

This clonotype has more than one count but fewer than ten. The DNA for the CDR3 is TGTGCCAGCAGAGGGGACTACTCCTACGAGCAGTACTTC. Protein product: CASRGDYSYEQYF. The chain recombines TRBV6-2 or TRBV6-3 with TRBJ2-7, with TRBD2 matching 7 bases. V shed 6 bases and J 0 bases; nucleotides not matched to a gene: 2. CDR1 MNHEY and CDR2 SVGEGT come from the germline V gene. The CDR3 has 13 residues.

In this sample, this clonotype turned up many times. V usage is TRBV18 and J usage is TRBJ2-7, with D possibly matching TRBD2 (6 bases). Trimming removed 0 bases at V and 6 bases at J, with 12 bases between. CDR1 and CDR2 (germline): KGHSH, LQKENI. The CDR3 contains 14 residues. Written as DNA, the CDR3 is TGTGCCAGCTCACCACCCGGGAGCTTACTCGAGCAGTACTTC. The encoded protein is CASSPPGSLLEQYF.

This clonotype occurred many times. This chain links TRBV20-1 with TRBJ1-4, with 7 bases lining up with TRBD1. This CDR3 contains 14 residues. The junction had 8 bases not matched to a gene; V was cut back by 6 bases and J by 4 bases. Germline values: CDR1 DFQATT, CDR2 SNEGSKA (reference sequence). DNA of the CDR3: TGCAGTGCCAGCTGGACAGGACGTAATGAAAAACTGTTTTTT. It encodes CSASWTGRNEKLFF.

This clonotype was detected many times. This sequence joins TRBV6-2 or TRBV6-3 and TRBJ1-5; possible D gene TRBD1, 5 bases. The CDR3 covers 13 residues. CDR1 is MNHEY, CDR2 SVGEGT, per germline. The germline V and J ends were trimmed by 5 bases and 5 bases, with 10 bases remaining between them. This chain's CDR3 is CASSLWGDQPQHF. The CDR3 region has the DNA TGTGCCAGCAGTCTGTGGGGCGATCAGCCCCAGCATTTT.

The rearrangement links TRBV9 to TRBJ1-4; no definite D call. The CDR3 loop spans 13 amino acids. CDR1 is SGDLS and CDR2 is YYNGEE in the germline V gene. V was cut by 0 bases and J by 3 bases, with 3 bases left in between. CDR3 bases: TGTGCCAGCAGCGTAGGGGCTAATGAAAAACTGTTTTTT. It is translated as CASSVGANEKLFF.

This clonotype was seen a handful of times. The chain uses TRBV12-3 or TRBV12-4 and TRBJ2-1, with 9 positions matching TRBD2. V shed 3 bases and J 0 bases; nucleotides not matched to a gene: 3. This CDR3 is 16 amino acids long. CDR3 residues: CASSFRGRGSYNEQFF. CDR3 nucleotide sequence: TGTGCCAGCAGTTTTCGCGGGAGGGGCTCCTACAATGAGCAGTTCTTC.

This clonotype was seen repeatedly, ten times or more. The genes are TRBV7-9 and TRBJ1-2; 8 bases agree with TRBD1. Germline V gene data show CDR1 as SEHNR and CDR2 as FQNEAQ (reference sequence). The CDR3 is made up of 15 amino acids. Germline trimming cut 7 bases from V and 0 bases from J; bases unmatched to any gene: 7. The CDR3 DNA reads as TGTGCCAGCATCCGGACAGGGAGCACTAACTATGGCTACACCTTC. It codes for CASIRTGSTNYGYTF.

In this sample, this clonotype turned up many times. The rearrangement joins TRBV6-1 to TRBJ2-5, with D tentatively TRBD2 (5 bases). V was trimmed by 6 bases and J by 2 bases, leaving 16 bases between them. Germline values: CDR1 MNHNS, CDR2 SASEGT. This CDR3 region has 15 residues. The chain's CDR3 is CASSTTPGVQETQYF. CDR3 nucleotide sequence: TGTGCCAGCAGCACAACCCCCGGGGTGCAAGAGACCCAGTACTTC.

The V gene is TRBV30, the J gene TRBJ2-2, with D possibly matching TRBD2 (7 bases). From germline, CDR1 is GTSNPN and CDR2 SVGIG (reference sequence). V gave up 1 base and J gave up 9 bases, with 15 bases separating them. The CDR3 has 14 amino acids. In DNA form, the CDR3 reads TGTGCCTGGAGTGGAGGTGGGGGGGCAAGGGAGCTGTTTTTT. Translating gives CAWSGGGGARELFF.

This clonotype appeared a few times. This rearrangement joins TRBV7-3 to TRBJ2-5, with 8 bases identical to TRBD1. Looked up from germline, CDR1 is SGHTA and CDR2 is FQGTGA. The CDR3 has 13 residues. V lost 3 bases and J lost 6; bases outside the gene matches: 3. The CDR3 DNA follows: TGTGCCAGCAGCTTCGACAGGGGACAGACCCAGTACTTC. Its protein product is CASSFDRGQTQYF.

This clonotype was counted at least ten times. The chain links TRBV11-2 to TRBJ2-7; TRBD2 might be the D (7 bases). The length of the CDR3 is 12 residues. Trimming took off 8 bases at V and 4 bases at J, with 12 bases between the two ends. Per the germline V gene, CDR1 is SGHAT and CDR2 is FQNNGV. The CDR3 reads CASAGAPYEQYF. The CDR3 DNA is TGTGCCAGCGCGGGGGCGCCTTACGAGCAGTACTTC.

V and J are TRBV2 and TRBJ2-3, with a weak D call TRBD1 (5 bases). This CDR3 has 14 residues. Germline CDR1 is SNHLY and CDR2 is FYNNEI. The germline V and J ends were trimmed by 7 bases and 0 bases, with 11 bases remaining between them. CDR3 sequence: CASKDRVSTDTQYF. CDR3 DNA: TGTGCCAGCAAAGACAGAGTTAGCACAGATACGCAGTATTTT.

In its sample, this clonotype was seen many times. The chain carries TRBV7-3 and TRBJ2-7; D call uncertain. CDR3 size: 15 residues. Germline CDR1 reads SGHTA; CDR2 reads FQGTGA. The V end was cut by 2 bases, the J end by 0 bases, with 11 bases between. In DNA, the CDR3 is TGTGCCAGCAGCTTATTGCCCGGAAACTCCTACGAGCAGTACTTC. This gives the protein CASSLLPGNSYEQYF.

The chain carries TRBV5-1 and TRBJ2-2; D not certain. CDR3 length: 14 residues. Trimming shortened V by 2 bases and J by 1 base, and 6 bases separated the two germline ends. Germline lookup yields CDR1 SGHRS and CDR2 YFSETQ. CDR3 nucleotide sequence: TGCGCCAGCAGCTTCCTGGAGAACACCGGGGAGCTGTTTTTT. Encoded protein: CASSFLENTGELFF.

V usage is TRBV7-9 and J usage is TRBJ2-1; no clear D. Looked up from germline, CDR1 is SEHNR and CDR2 is FQNEAQ (reference sequence). This CDR3 region has 14 residues. V lost 1 base and J lost 6, with 10 bases in between. CDR3 in amino acids: CASSLVSQANEQFF. DNA for the CDR3: TGTGCCAGCAGCTTAGTTTCCCAGGCCAATGAGCAGTTCTTC.

This clonotype has a count of ten or more. The chain has TRBV7-2 and TRBJ2-7; 8 bases are a match to TRBD2. The germline V gene has CDR1 SGHTA and CDR2 FQGNSA. Trimming cost V 4 bases and J 2 bases; bases outside gene matches: 7. The CDR3 has 15 amino acids. The CDR3 is CASSSGLADTYEQYF. The CDR3 DNA sequence: TGTGCCAGCAGCTCCGGACTAGCTGACACCTACGAGCAGTACTTC.

This clonotype was recorded many times. This chain links TRBV11-2 with TRBJ2-1; D might be TRBD1 or TRBD2, each matching 5 bases. Trimming removed 2 bases from V and 9 bases from J, with 8 bases in between. The CDR3 length is 12 residues. Germline assignment: CDR1 SGHAT and CDR2 FQNNGV. The CDR3 is CASSLSGTEQFF. CDR3 in DNA: TGTGCCAGCAGCTTATCCGGGACTGAGCAGTTCTTC.

The J gene is TRBJ1-5, the V gene TRBV19; 9 bases match TRBD1. Germline CDR1 LNHDA, CDR2 SQIVND (reference sequence). The CDR3 sequence is 17 residues long. The J segment lost 2 bases and the V segment lost 4 bases, leaving 9 bases of the junction unmatched. The CDR3 nucleotides read TGTGCCAGTAGTAGGGGGACAGGGAATTTAGGCAATCAGCCCCAGCATTTT. This encodes CASSRGTGNLGNQPQHF.

The chain links TRBV20-1 to TRBJ2-2; tentatively, D is TRBD2 (7 bases). V lost 0 bases to trimming and J lost 6 bases, with 14 bases between them. Per germline, CDR1 DFQATT and CDR2 SNEGSKA (reference sequence). This CDR3 contains 15 residues. The CDR3 DNA follows: TGCAGTGCTAGAGAAAGGGGGAGGGCGCCCGGGGAGCTGTTTTTT. It yields the protein CSARERGRAPGELFF.

This chain links TRBV15 with TRBJ2-1; D unresolved. Germline V gene sequence: CDR1 LNHNV, CDR2 YYDKDF (reference sequence). V lost 3 bases, J lost 4 bases, and 1 base lay in between. CDR3 size: 11 residues. CDR3 residues: CATSRYNEQFF. CDR3 DNA: TGTGCCACCAGCAGGTACAATGAGCAGTTCTTC. The full variable domain, in which reference TRBV15 and TRBJ2-1 provide the parts outside the CDR3, is DAMVIQNPRYQVTQFGKPVTLSCSQTLNHNVMYWYQQKSSQAPKLLFHYYDKDFNNEADTPDNFQSRRPNTSFCFLDIRSPGLGDTAMYLCATSRYNEQFFGPGTRLTVL.

The V call is TRBV29-1, the J call TRBJ1-2, with D uncertain. Germline V gene lookup returns CDR1 SQVTM and CDR2 ANQGSEA. V lost 4 bases, J lost 2 bases, and 11 bases lay in between. The CDR3 consists of 13 residues. The CDR3, as DNA: TGCAGCGTTGCTAAACCTTCGAACTATGGCTACACCTTC. Translated, it gives CSVAKPSNYGYTF.

This clonotype was seen a few times. The gene calls are TRBV5-5 and TRBJ1-2; D gene uncertain. The germline V gene has CDR1 SGHKS and CDR2 YYEKEE (reference sequence). Deletions cut 0 bases from V and 6 bases from J, with 12 bases between. This CDR3 is built from 14 residues. CDR3 residues: CASSLVRSRDGYTF. CDR3 bases: TGTGCCAGCAGCTTGGTAAGGAGTCGAGATGGCTACACCTTC. The entire variable domain, with the rest obtained from reference TRBV5-5 and TRBJ1-2, is as follows: DAGVTQSPTHLIKTRGQQVTLRCSPISGHKSVSWYQQVLGQGPQFIFQYYEKEERGRGNFPDRFSARQFPNYSSELNVNALLLGDSALYLCASSLVRSRDGYTFGSGTRLTVV.